These 3 T cell receptor beta chains originate from one sample sequenced in a study of T-cell reconstitution after alpha-beta-depleted transplantation in children. TCRbeta library preparation incorporated unique molecular identifiers. TCRdb re-called the PCR reads through MiXCR, storing one row per CDR3 protein. The repertoire consists of almost 250,000 distinct CDR3 sequences, with roughly 26% occurring once and the leading ten covering about 2.8%. Material: PBMCs, obtained before TCRalphabeta/CD19-depleted stem cell transplant. All receptors come from a girl aged 2-10 years with Fanconi anemia, due to receive a stem cell transplant.

This clonotype was observed at least ten times. The genes are TRBV29-1 and TRBJ2-6; D is undetermined. This CDR3 is built from 13 residues. V was shortened by 4 bases and J by 0 bases, with 4 bases between the two germline ends. Germline assignment: CDR1 SQVTM and CDR2 ANQGSEA. CDR3 DNA sequence: TGCAGCGTTGCTATCTCTGGGGCCAACGTCCTGACTTTC. Translation gives CSVAISGANVLTF.

The chain has TRBV29-1 and TRBJ1-1, with D perhaps TRBD1 (6 bases). The germline CDR1 and CDR2 sequences are SQVTM and ANQGSEA. CDR3 length: 13 residues. The V gene lost 3 bases and the J gene lost 7 bases, with 15 bases spanning the gap. In nucleotides, the CDR3 is TGCAGCGTTGAGTCCCAGGGGCAGGTTGAAGCTTTCTTT. Protein sequence: CSVESQGQVEAFF. Full variable domain (missing parts from reference TRBV29-1 and TRBJ1-1): SAVISQKPSRDICQRGTSLTIQCQVDSQVTMMFWYRQQPGQSLTLIATANQGSEATYESGFVIDKFPISRPNLTFSTLTVSNMSPEDSSIYLCSVESQGQVEAFFGQGTRLTVV.

This clonotype was picked up a small number of times. The chain carries TRBV20-1 and TRBJ2-7; TRBD2 agrees at 7 bases. V lost 0 bases and J lost 5; bases outside the gene matches: 19. CDR3 length: 18 amino acids. The V gene's germline CDR1 is DFQATT and CDR2 SNEGSKA (reference sequence). CDR3 DNA: TGCAGTGCTAGAGAAGTAGTACGGGCGGGAGAGCGTGGAGACGAGCAGTACTTC. Protein: CSAREVVRAGERGDEQYF.